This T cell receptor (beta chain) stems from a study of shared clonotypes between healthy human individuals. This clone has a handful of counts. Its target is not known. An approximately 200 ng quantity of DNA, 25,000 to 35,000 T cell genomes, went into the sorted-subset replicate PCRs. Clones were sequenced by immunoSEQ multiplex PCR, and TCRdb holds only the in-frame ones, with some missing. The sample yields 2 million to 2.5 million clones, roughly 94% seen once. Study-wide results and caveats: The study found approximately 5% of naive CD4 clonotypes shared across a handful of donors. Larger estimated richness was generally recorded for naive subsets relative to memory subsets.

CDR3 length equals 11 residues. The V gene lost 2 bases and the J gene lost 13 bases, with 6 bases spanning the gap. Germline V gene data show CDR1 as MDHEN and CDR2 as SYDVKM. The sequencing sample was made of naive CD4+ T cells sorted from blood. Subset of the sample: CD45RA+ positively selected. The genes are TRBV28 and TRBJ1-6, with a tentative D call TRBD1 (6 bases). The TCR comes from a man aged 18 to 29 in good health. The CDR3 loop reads CASSLDRPLHF. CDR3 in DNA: TGTGCCAGCAGTTTAGACAGGCCCCTCCACTTT.